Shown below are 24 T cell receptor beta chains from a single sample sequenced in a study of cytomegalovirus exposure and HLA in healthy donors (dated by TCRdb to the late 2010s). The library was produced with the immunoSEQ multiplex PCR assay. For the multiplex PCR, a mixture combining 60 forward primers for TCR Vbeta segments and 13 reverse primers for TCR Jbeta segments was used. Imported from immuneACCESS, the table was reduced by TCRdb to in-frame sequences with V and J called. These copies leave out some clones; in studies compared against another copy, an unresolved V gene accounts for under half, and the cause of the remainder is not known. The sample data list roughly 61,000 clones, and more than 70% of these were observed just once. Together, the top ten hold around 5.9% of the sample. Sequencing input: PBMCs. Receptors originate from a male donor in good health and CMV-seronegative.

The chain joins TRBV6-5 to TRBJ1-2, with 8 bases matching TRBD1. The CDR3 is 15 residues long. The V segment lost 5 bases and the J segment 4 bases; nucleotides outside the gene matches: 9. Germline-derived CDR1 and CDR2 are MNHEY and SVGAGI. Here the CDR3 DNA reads TGTGCCAGCAGTCCATTCAGGGGGCGCTCCTATGGCTACACCTTC. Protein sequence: CASSPFRGRSYGYTF.

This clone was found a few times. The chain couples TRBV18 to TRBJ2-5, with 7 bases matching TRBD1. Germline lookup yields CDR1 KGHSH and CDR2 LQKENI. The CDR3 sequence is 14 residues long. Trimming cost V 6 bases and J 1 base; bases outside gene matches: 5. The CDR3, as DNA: TGTGCCAGCTCCCCCGGGACAGCCCAAGAGACCCAGTACTTC. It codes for CASSPGTAQETQYF.

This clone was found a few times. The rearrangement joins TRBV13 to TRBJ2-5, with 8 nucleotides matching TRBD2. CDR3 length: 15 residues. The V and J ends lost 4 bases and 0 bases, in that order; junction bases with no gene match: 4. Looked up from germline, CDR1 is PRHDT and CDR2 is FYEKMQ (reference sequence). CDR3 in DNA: TGTGCCAGCAGCTGGCGGGGGGCCAACCAAGAGACCCAGTACTTC. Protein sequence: CASSWRGANQETQYF.

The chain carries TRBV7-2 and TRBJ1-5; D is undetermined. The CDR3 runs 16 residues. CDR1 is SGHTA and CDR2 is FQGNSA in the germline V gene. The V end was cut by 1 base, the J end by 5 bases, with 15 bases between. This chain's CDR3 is CASSLETAAGYQPQHF. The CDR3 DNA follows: TGTGCCAGCAGCTTAGAAACGGCAGCGGGATATCAGCCCCAGCATTTT.

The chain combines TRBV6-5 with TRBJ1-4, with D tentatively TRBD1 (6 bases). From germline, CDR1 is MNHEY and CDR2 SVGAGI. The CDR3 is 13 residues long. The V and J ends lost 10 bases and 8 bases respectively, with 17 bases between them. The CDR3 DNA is TGTGCCACTTCTAGGACAGTAGGAGAAAAACTGTTTTTT. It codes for CATSRTVGEKLFF.

The CDR3 reads CASGGQVNQPQHF. DNA for the CDR3: TGTGCCAGCGGTGGACAGGTCAATCAGCCCCAGCATTTT. The V gene is TRBV28, the J gene TRBJ1-5; 7 bases match TRBD1. This CDR3 comprises 13 residues. CDR1 is MDHEN, CDR2 SYDVKM, per germline. V shed 8 bases, J shed 3 bases, and the junction held 4 bases outside the gene matches.

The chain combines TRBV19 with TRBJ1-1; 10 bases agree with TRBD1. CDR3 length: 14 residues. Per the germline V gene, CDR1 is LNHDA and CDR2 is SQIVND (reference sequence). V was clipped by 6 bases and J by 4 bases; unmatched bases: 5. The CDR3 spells CASSPTGGITEAFF. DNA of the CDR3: TGTGCCAGTAGCCCGACAGGGGGCATCACTGAAGCTTTCTTT.

The CDR3 sequence is CASSLKGGGVYNEQFF. The CDR3 nucleotides read TGTGCCAGCAGCTTAAAGGGCGGGGGGGTCTACAATGAGCAGTTCTTC. The chain recombines TRBV7-3 with TRBJ2-1; TRBD2 agrees at 9 bases. CDR3 size: 16 residues. The ends lost 1 base at V and 3 bases at J; junction bases unmatched: 4. Germline CDR1 reads SGHTA; CDR2 reads FQGTGA.

In DNA form, the CDR3 reads TGTGCCAGCAGCTTAGTGGACAGGGGAGGGAACTCCTACAATGAGCAGTTCTTC. Its protein is CASSLVDRGGNSYNEQFF. This chain joins TRBV7-8 and TRBJ2-1; TRBD1 agrees at 9 bases. The germline V gene has CDR1 SGHVS and CDR2 FQNEAQ. Trimming removed 1 base from V and 0 bases from J; junction bases left unmatched: 7. The CDR3 extends over 18 amino acids.

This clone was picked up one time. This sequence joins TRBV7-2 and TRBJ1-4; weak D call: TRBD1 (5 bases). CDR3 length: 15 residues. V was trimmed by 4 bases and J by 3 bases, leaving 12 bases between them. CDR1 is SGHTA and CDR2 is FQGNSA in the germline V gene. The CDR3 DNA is TGTGCCAGCAGCTCACGACAGATCGCTAATGAAAAACTGTTTTTT. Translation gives CASSSRQIANEKLFF.

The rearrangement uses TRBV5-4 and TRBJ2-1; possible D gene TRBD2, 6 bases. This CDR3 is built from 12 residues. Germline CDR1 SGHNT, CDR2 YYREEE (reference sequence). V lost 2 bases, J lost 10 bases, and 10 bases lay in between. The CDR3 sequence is CASSFPAGEQFF. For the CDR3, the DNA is TGTGCCAGCAGCTTTCCGGCGGGGGAGCAGTTCTTC.

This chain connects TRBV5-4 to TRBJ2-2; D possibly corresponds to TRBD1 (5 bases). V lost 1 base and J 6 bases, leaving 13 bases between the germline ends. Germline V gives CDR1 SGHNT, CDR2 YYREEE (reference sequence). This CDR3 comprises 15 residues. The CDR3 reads CASSLRVGRAGELFF. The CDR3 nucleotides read TGTGCCAGCAGCTTGAGGGTCGGCAGGGCCGGGGAGCTGTTTTTT.

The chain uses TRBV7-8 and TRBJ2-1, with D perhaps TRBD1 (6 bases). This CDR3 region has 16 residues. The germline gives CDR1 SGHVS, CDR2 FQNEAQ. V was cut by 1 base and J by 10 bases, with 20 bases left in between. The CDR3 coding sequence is TGTGCCAGCAGCTTAGGCGCAGGGGTTTATGGCCCCGAGCAGTTCTTC. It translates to CASSLGAGVYGPEQFF.

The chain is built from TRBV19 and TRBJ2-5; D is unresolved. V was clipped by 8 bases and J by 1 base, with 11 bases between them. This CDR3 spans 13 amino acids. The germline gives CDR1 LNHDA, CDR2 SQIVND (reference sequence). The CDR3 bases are TGTGCCAGTTCTTTTTCTGTCCAAGAGACCCAGTACTTC. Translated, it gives CASSFSVQETQYF. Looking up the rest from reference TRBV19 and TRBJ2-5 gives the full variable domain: DGGITQSPKYLFRKEGQNVTLSCEQNLNHDAMYWYRQDPGQGLRLIYYSQIVNDFQKGDIAEGYSVSREKKESFPLTVTSAQKNPTAFYLCASSFSVQETQYFGPGTRLLVL.

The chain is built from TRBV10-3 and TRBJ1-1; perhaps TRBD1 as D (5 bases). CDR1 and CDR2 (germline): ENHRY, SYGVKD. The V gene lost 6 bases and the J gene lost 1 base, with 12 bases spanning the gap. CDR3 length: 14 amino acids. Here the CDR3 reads CAISPAGTNTEAFF. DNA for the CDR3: TGTGCCATCAGCCCGGCGGGGACGAACACTGAAGCTTTCTTT.

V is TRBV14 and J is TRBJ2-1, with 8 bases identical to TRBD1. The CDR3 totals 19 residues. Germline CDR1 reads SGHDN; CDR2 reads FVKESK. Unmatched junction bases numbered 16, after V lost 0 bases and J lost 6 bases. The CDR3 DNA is TGTGCCAGCAGCCAAGATTGGACAGGGTACTTTAATCTCGGCAATGAGCAGTTCTTC. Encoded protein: CASSQDWTGYFNLGNEQFF.

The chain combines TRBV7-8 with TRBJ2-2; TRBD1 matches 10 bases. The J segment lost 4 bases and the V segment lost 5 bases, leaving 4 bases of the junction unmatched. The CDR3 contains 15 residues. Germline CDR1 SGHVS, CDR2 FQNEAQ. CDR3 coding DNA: TGTGCCAGCAGCAGACAGGGGGCCGCCACCGGGGAGCTGTTTTTT. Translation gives CASSRQGAATGELFF.

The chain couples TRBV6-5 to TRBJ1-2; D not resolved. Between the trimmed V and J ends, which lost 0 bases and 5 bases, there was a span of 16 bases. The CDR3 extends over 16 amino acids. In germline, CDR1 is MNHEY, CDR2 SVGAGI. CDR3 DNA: TGTGCCAGCAGTTACTCACGCGGGGTCCTTGGGTATGGCTACACCTTC. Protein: CASSYSRGVLGYGYTF.

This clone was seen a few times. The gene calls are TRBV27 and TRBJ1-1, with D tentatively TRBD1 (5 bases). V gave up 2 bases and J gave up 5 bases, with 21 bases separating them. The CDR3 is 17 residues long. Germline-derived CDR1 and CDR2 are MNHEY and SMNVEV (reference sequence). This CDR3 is CASSLPPGGGKMTEAFF. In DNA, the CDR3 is TGTGCCAGCAGTTTACCCCCGGGGGGGGGTAAGATGACTGAAGCTTTCTTT.

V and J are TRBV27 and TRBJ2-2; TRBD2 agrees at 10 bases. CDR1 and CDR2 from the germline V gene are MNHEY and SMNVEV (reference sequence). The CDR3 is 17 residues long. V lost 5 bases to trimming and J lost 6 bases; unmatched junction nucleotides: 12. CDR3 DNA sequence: TGTGCCAGCAGTCCGGCCCCACTAGCGGGGCGCGCCGGGGAGCTGTTTTTT. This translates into CASSPAPLAGRAGELFF.

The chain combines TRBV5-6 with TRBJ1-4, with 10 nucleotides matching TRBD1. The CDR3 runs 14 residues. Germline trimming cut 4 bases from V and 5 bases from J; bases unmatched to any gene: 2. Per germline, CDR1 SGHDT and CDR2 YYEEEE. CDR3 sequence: CASSRTGGNEKLFF. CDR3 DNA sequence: TGTGCCAGCAGCAGGACAGGGGGAAATGAAAAACTGTTTTTT.

The CDR3 is CASHDGGVNTEAFF. DNA of the CDR3: TGTGCTAGTCACGATGGGGGGGTGAACACTGAAGCTTTCTTT. The chain employs TRBV12-5 and TRBJ1-1; D is possibly TRBD1 (5 bases). CDR3 size: 14 residues. Germline V gene sequence: CDR1 LGHNT, CDR2 FRNRAP. V was clipped by 8 bases and J by 0 bases, with 13 bases between them.

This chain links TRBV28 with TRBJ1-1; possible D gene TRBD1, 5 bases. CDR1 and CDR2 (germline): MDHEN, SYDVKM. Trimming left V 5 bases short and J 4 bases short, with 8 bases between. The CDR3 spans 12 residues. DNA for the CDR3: TGTGCCAGCAGTCAAAGGGGCACTGAAGCTTTCTTT. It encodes CASSQRGTEAFF.

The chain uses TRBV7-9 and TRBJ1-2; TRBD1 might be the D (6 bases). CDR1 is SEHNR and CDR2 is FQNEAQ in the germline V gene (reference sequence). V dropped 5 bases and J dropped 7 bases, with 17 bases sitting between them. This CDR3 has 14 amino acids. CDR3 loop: CASSLIAGGAGYTF. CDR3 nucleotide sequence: TGTGCCAGCAGCCTCATCGCGGGGGGCGCTGGCTACACCTTC.